The 4 T cell receptor beta chains listed next were all sequenced from one sample in a study of blood T cell repertoires in COVID-19. Sequencing used immunoSEQ multiplex PCR; TCRdb keeps in-frame clones, though not all of them. The table lists hundreds of thousands of clones, about 88% of them singletons. Input material: peripheral blood. The source of these receptors is a woman in her 70s with COVID-19, enrolled during active disease.

In this sample, this clone turned up once. The J gene is TRBJ1-2, the V gene TRBV29-1; D is perhaps TRBD1 (5 bases). In germline, CDR1 is SQVTM, CDR2 ANQGSEA. Trimming cost V 6 bases and J 0 bases, with 17 bases left between them. This CDR3 contains 15 residues. The chain's CDR3 is CSVQTRGVSNYGYTF. CDR3 sequence (DNA): TGCAGCGTCCAAACCCGGGGGGTTTCTAACTATGGCTACACCTTC. Full variable domain (remainder filled in from reference TRBV29-1 and TRBJ1-2): SAVISQKPSRDICQRGTSLTIQCQVDSQVTMMFWYRQQPGQSLTLIATANQGSEATYESGFVIDKFPISRPNLTFSTLTVSNMSPEDSSIYLCSVQTRGVSNYGYTFGSGTRLTVV.

This clone was picked up a small number of times. The V and J genes are TRBV5-1 and TRBJ2-3; the match to TRBD2 covers 12 bases. The trim removed 5 bases at V and 5 bases at J, leaving 9 bases unmatched. Germline-derived CDR1 and CDR2 are SGHRS and YFSETQ. The CDR3 is 16 amino acids. The CDR3 sequence is CASSPPSGGAQDTQYF. CDR3 nucleotide sequence: TGCGCCAGCAGTCCCCCTAGCGGGGGGGCCCAAGATACGCAGTATTTT.

The chain has TRBV24-1 and TRBJ1-3; D gene ambiguous. CDR1 and CDR2 (germline): KGHDR, SFDVKD. Trimming removed 1 base from V and 4 bases from J, with 7 bases in between. The CDR3 sequence is 14 residues long. CDR3 region: CATSDFSVGNTIYF. The CDR3 DNA sequence: TGTGCCACCAGTGATTTTTCCGTCGGAAACACCATATATTTT.

The genes are TRBV9 and TRBJ2-7, with D possibly being TRBD1 (6 bases). The V end lost 0 bases, the J end lost 2 bases, and 9 bases lay between the germline ends. Germline assignment: CDR1 SGDLS and CDR2 YYNGEE. The CDR3 is 14 amino acids. This CDR3 is CASSVAWGPYEQYF. The CDR3 coding sequence is TGTGCCAGCAGCGTAGCGTGGGGGCCCTACGAGCAGTACTTC. The variable domain in full, with the rest retrieved from reference TRBV9 and TRBJ2-7, is DSGVTQTPKHLITATGQRVTLRCSPRSGDLSVYWYQQSLDQGLQFLIQYYNGEERAKGNILERFSAQQFPDLHSELNLSSLELGDSALYFCASSVAWGPYEQYFGPGTRLTVT.